Following are 10 T cell receptor beta chains from one sample sequenced in a study of beta chain features in type 1 diabetes. Reverse transcribing all isolated RNA meant expressed TCRB transcripts were sequenced. Clones were read by immunoSEQ multiplex PCR, and TCRdb kept only the in-frame ones, dropping some. The sample holds approximately 330,000 clones, around 10% seen once. Material: naive CD4+ T cells from blood. The source is a woman in her twenties or thirties in good health.

The V gene is TRBV18, the J gene TRBJ1-2; TRBD1 might be the D (5 bases). The germline V gene has CDR1 KGHSH and CDR2 LQKENI. This CDR3 spans 13 amino acids. Trimming left V 4 bases short and J 3 bases short, with 9 bases between. The CDR3, as DNA: TGTGCCAGCTCACTACAGGCCGACTATGGCTACACCTTC. This sequence encodes CASSLQADYGYTF.

The chain carries TRBV19 and TRBJ1-5; D perhaps matches TRBD1 (5 bases). Trimming stripped 1 base from V and 5 bases from J, with 12 bases between. This CDR3 has 15 residues. Germline loops: CDR1 LNHDA, CDR2 SQIVND (reference sequence). Here the CDR3 reads CASSIVAGDHQPQHF. The CDR3 bases are TGTGCCAGTAGTATAGTAGCGGGGGATCATCAGCCCCAGCATTTT.

In this sample, this clone turned up a few times. The genes are TRBV7-3 and TRBJ2-3, with no clear D. V was trimmed by 5 bases and J by 3 bases, leaving 15 bases between them. CDR3 length equals 15 residues. CDR1 and CDR2 from the germline V gene are SGHTA and FQGTGA. CDR3 in amino acids: CASSPSMIETDTQYF. CDR3 bases: TGTGCCAGCAGCCCAAGCATGATTGAGACAGATACGCAGTATTTT.

J is TRBJ2-1 and V is TRBV19; weak D call: TRBD2 (6 bases). From germline, CDR1 is LNHDA and CDR2 SQIVND (reference sequence). This CDR3 is 15 amino acids long. The V and J ends lost 3 bases and 6 bases respectively, with 15 bases between them. CDR3 coding DNA: TGTGCCAGTAGTATCCAGGAGGGCTTCGGCAATGAGCAGTTCTTC. It is translated as CASSIQEGFGNEQFF.

This clone was counted a few times. The chain recombines TRBV29-1 with TRBJ2-7; D may be TRBD1 (8 bases). In germline, CDR1 is SQVTM, CDR2 ANQGSEA. V was trimmed by 8 bases and J by 0 bases, leaving 23 bases between them. The CDR3 has 16 amino acids. The CDR3 is CSPGGGRVSLSYEQYF. CDR3 in DNA: TGCAGCCCAGGGGGCGGGAGAGTTTCACTCTCCTACGAGCAGTACTTC.

CDR3: CAWSNYEQYF. The CDR3 DNA follows: TGTGCCTGGAGCAATTACGAGCAGTACTTC. The rearrangement joins TRBV30 to TRBJ2-7; D call uncertain. Per the germline V gene, CDR1 is GTSNPN and CDR2 is SVGIG (reference sequence). V shed 3 bases and J shed 4 bases, with 4 bases lying between them. The CDR3 consists of 10 residues.

This sequence joins TRBV6-4 and TRBJ2-7, with TRBD2 identical over 7 bases. The CDR3 sequence is 16 residues long. Germline loops: CDR1 MRHNA, CDR2 SNTAGT. V lost 2 bases to trimming and J lost 0 bases; unmatched junction nucleotides: 7. CDR3 sequence: CASSDPGRVLSYEQYF. CDR3 coding DNA: TGTGCCAGCAGTGACCCGGGGAGGGTGCTCTCCTACGAGCAGTACTTC.

The J gene is TRBJ1-2, the V gene TRBV6-5; a possible D gene is TRBD1 (5 bases). Germline V gene lookup returns CDR1 MNHEY and CDR2 SVGAGI. The CDR3 spans 13 residues. The V and J ends lost 6 bases and 6 bases respectively, with 14 bases between them. The CDR3 region is CASSKDRPNGYTF. The CDR3 DNA reads as TGTGCCAGCAGCAAAGACAGACCCAATGGCTACACCTTC.

This chain connects TRBV5-1 to TRBJ2-5; D possibly corresponds to TRBD1 (6 bases). Trimming shortened V by 3 bases and J by 1 base, and 13 bases separated the two germline ends. Germline loops: CDR1 SGHRS, CDR2 YFSETQ. The CDR3 has 15 amino acids. In nucleotides, the CDR3 is TGCGCCAGCAGCTGGCCCCAGGGGTTCCAAGAGACCCAGTACTTC. It codes for CASSWPQGFQETQYF.

To note about this clone: Within the sample, other DNA sequences also encode this same CDR3. The chain uses TRBV18 and TRBJ2-2; TRBD2 aligns across 8 bases. Trimming at V came to 1 base and at J to 0 bases, leaving 1 base not matched to a gene. Germline loops: CDR1 KGHSH, CDR2 LQKENI. This CDR3 is 16 amino acids long. The CDR3 loop reads CASSPLGLANTGELFF. The CDR3, as DNA: TGTGCCAGCTCACCACTGGGACTAGCGAACACCGGGGAGCTGTTTTTT.